The rows below give T cell receptor beta chains drawn from one sample of a study of shared clonotypes between healthy human individuals. Sequenced by immunoSEQ multiplex PCR; TCRdb stores in-frame clones only, minus some. This repertoire shows just under 350,000 clones, about 70% found once; its top ten account for about 10%. Source material: memory CD4+ T cells sorted from blood. These receptor sequences come from a man aged 25 to 40 in good health. Each CDR3 is given with its conserved first and last residue. D genes are given only for firm matches. Clone size is not always given. Where it is, it says once, few, many or a class for expanded clones.

V,D,J,length,size,CDR3,DNA
TRBV4-3,-,TRBJ2-6,15,-,CASSHQGTGANVLTF,TGCGCCAGCAGCCACCAGGGTACTGGGGCCAACGTCCTGACTTTC
TRBV5-1,TRBD1,TRBJ2-2,14,few,CASSFGTDTGELFF,TGCGCCAGCAGCTTTGGGACAGACACCGGGGAGCTGTTTTTT
TRBV28,-,TRBJ2-7,15,many,CASSLIGALSYEQYF,TGTGCCAGCAGTTTAATCGGGGCCCTTTCCTACGAGCAGTACTTC
TRBV6-5,-,TRBJ2-7,13,-,CASTHRESYEQYF,TGTGCCAGCACCCACAGGGAGTCCTACGAGCAGTACTTC
TRBV19,TRBD2,TRBJ2-1,17,few,CASSWQGTSGPYNEQFF,TGTGCCAGTAGTTGGCAGGGGACTAGCGGCCCTTACAATGAGCAGTTCTTC
TRBV18,TRBD2,TRBJ2-1,17,few,CASSPLLSGSPYNEQFF,TGTGCCAGCTCACCACTGCTTAGCGGGAGCCCCTACAATGAGCAGTTCTTC
TRBV7-6,TRBD1,TRBJ2-1,16,once,CASSPILSGTGSEQFF,TGTGCCAGCAGCCCCATTTTATCCGGGACAGGGTCTGAGCAGTTCTTC
TRBV29-1,TRBD1,TRBJ1-4,13,-,CSVRTGEYEKLFF,TGCAGCGTACGGACAGGGGAGTATGAAAAACTGTTTTTT
TRBV5-6,TRBD1,TRBJ2-1,13,few,CATTGTAYNEQFF,TGTGCCACAACCGGGACAGCCTACAATGAGCAGTTCTTC
TRBV11-1,-,TRBJ2-5,13,-,CASSFQGEETQYF,TGTGCCAGCAGCTTTCAAGGGGAGGAGACCCAGTACTTC
TRBV29-1,-,TRBJ2-1,14,-,CSELGQGSYNEQFF,TGCAGCGAACTGGGACAAGGCTCCTACAATGAGCAGTTCTTC
TRBV7-9,TRBD1,TRBJ2-5,15,once,CASSLRTGDQETQYF,TGTGCCAGCAGCTTGAGGACAGGGGACCAAGAGACCCAGTACTTC
TRBV14,-,TRBJ2-5,15,once,CASSSLRVEGETQYF,TGTGCCAGCAGCTCCCTGAGGGTTGAAGGGGAGACCCAGTACTTC
TRBV29-1,TRBD1,TRBJ2-1,14,many,CSVRDRGWDNEQFF,TGCAGCGTTCGGGACAGGGGATGGGACAATGAGCAGTTCTTC
TRBV5-6,-,TRBJ2-3,13,-,CASSLLATDTQYF,TGTGCCAGCAGCTTGCTTGCCACAGATACGCAGTATTTT
TRBV9,-,TRBJ2-2,19,-,CASSVYWGSGRPNTGELFF,TGTGCCAGCAGCGTCTACTGGGGTAGCGGCCGACCGAACACCGGGGAGCTGTTTTTT
TRBV5-1,TRBD1,TRBJ1-1,14,-,CASTAQGALTEAFF,TGCGCCAGCACGGCTCAGGGGGCGTTGACTGAAGCTTTCTTT
TRBV21-1,-,TRBJ2-7,16,-,CASSKREENGVYEQYF,TGTGCCAGCAGCAAACGGGAAGAGAACGGAGTATACGAGCAGTACTTC
TRBV6-4,-,TRBJ2-2,14,once,CASSSDRSTGELFF,TGTGCCAGCAGCTCAGACAGGTCGACCGGGGAGCTGTTTTTT
TRBV12-5,TRBD2,TRBJ2-3,14,-,CASGEGGSTDTQYF,TGTGCTAGTGGTGAGGGAGGGTCTACAGATACGCAGTATTTT
TRBV11-2,-,TRBJ2-5,14,-,CASINRADGETQYF,TGTGCCAGCATCAACAGGGCCGATGGGGAGACCCAGTACTTC
TRBV7-2,-,TRBJ2-1,13,-,CASSLGPYNEQFF,TGTGCCAGCAGCTTAGGTCCATACAATGAGCAGTTCTTC
TRBV19,TRBD1,TRBJ2-5,15,-,CASSWVTGAAETQYF,TGTGCCAGTAGTTGGGTGACAGGGGCGGCAGAGACCCAGTACTTC
TRBV13,TRBD1,TRBJ1-1,17,-,CASSLTPSGQGNTEAFF,TGTGCCAGCAGCTTAACCCCATCTGGACAGGGGAACACTGAAGCTTTCTTT
TRBV7-6,TRBD1,TRBJ1-5,15,-,CASSLGQGTYQPQHF,TGTGCCAGCAGCTTAGGACAGGGGACCTATCAGCCCCAGCATTTT
TRBV5-4,-,TRBJ2-1,15,few,CASSFDISGYNEQFF,TGTGCCAGCAGCTTTGATATTAGCGGATACAATGAGCAGTTCTTC
TRBV6-4,-,TRBJ2-1,14,-,CASSETGSYNEQFF,TGTGCCAGCAGTGAGACAGGCTCCTACAATGAGCAGTTCTTC
TRBV2,TRBD1,TRBJ1-6,15,-,CASSQQGQGFSPLHF,TGTGCCAGCAGTCAACAGGGACAGGGGTTCTCACCCCTCCACTTT
TRBV9,-,TRBJ2-1,14,-,CASSVAGLNNEQFF,TGTGCCAGCAGCGTGGCGGGACTCAACAATGAGCAGTTCTTC
TRBV27,-,TRBJ1-1,14,-,CASSPWGRNTEAFF,TGTGCCAGCAGTCCCTGGGGGAGAAACACTGAAGCTTTCTTT
TRBV6-5,-,TRBJ2-3,14,-,CASSSAPWTDTQYF,TGTGCCAGCAGTTCGGCCCCTTGGACAGATACGCAGTATTTT
TRBV7-2,-,TRBJ2-1,13,-,CASSLNSYNEQFF,TGTGCCAGCAGCTTAAACTCATACAATGAGCAGTTCTTC
TRBV29-1,-,TRBJ2-5,13,-,CSVEVTAVETQYF,TGCAGCGTTGAAGTGACCGCCGTAGAGACCCAGTACTTC
TRBV11-3,-,TRBJ2-1,14,few,CASSLVSAGAEQFF,TGTGCCAGCAGCTTAGTCTCCGCCGGGGCTGAGCAGTTCTTC
TRBV6-1,TRBD1,TRBJ1-4,14,-,CASSNRGGNEKLFF,TGTGCCAGCAGTAACAGGGGGGGGAATGAAAAACTGTTTTTT
TRBV15,-,TRBJ1-5,15,-,CATSSGGRNNQPQHF,TGTGCCACCAGCTCGGGTGGGCGGAACAATCAGCCCCAGCATTTT
TRBV5-1,-,TRBJ2-3,12,-,CASSLTFDTQYF,TGCGCCAGCAGCTTGACATTCGATACGCAGTATTTT
TRBV9,-,TRBJ1-3,15,-,CASSVVDSSGNTIYF,TGTGCCAGCAGCGTAGTGGATAGCTCTGGAAACACCATATATTTT